This passage covers 10 T cell receptor beta chains from one sample sequenced in a study of response to subunit inactivated influenza vaccine. A single record per CDR3 protein comes from TCRdb applying MiXCR to the RT-PCR reads. The sample includes about 160,000 distinct CDR3 sequences, 11% seen only once; the top ten take roughly 12%. The sequences come from non-naive T cells sorted from PBMCs, collected 45 days after vaccination. These receptors originate from a man aged 50 to 60 who received an inactivated influenza vaccine.

The rearrangement links TRBV20-1 to TRBJ2-5; tentative D call: TRBD2 (6 bases). Germline V gene lookup returns CDR1 DFQATT and CDR2 SNEGSKA (reference sequence). The CDR3 extends over 14 amino acids. V was trimmed by 5 bases and J by 4 bases, leaving 17 bases between them. The CDR3 region is CSAQARDSRETQYF. The CDR3 nucleotides are TGCAGTGCTCAAGCCCGGGACTCGCGAGAGACCCAGTACTTC.

The table lists this clonotype with many counts. The chain recombines TRBV7-8 with TRBJ1-5; no clear D. Trimming stripped 3 bases from V and 0 bases from J, with 15 bases between. CDR3 length: 17 amino acids. Per germline, CDR1 SGHVS and CDR2 FQNEAQ. CDR3 DNA sequence: TGTGCCAGCAGCTTGATGGAGAACACATATAGCAATCAGCCCCAGCATTTT. Amino acid sequence: CASSLMENTYSNQPQHF.

The V and J genes are TRBV7-2 and TRBJ2-7; D call uncertain. This CDR3 is 16 amino acids long. Germline CDR1 SGHTA, CDR2 FQGNSA. V dropped 0 bases and J dropped 1 base, with 13 bases sitting between them. The CDR3 coding sequence is TGTGCCAGCAGCTTAGCGCGGCGGCGATCTTCCTACGAGCAGTACTTC. As protein: CASSLARRRSSYEQYF.

The gene calls are TRBV5-1 and TRBJ1-2, with 7 bases matching TRBD1. CDR3 length equals 15 residues. Per germline, CDR1 SGHRS and CDR2 YFSETQ. V lost 0 bases, J lost 2 bases, and 4 bases stayed unmatched. CDR3 DNA: TGCGCCAGCAGCTTGGGGGACAGAGCAAACTATGGCTACACCTTC. It is translated as CASSLGDRANYGYTF.

The chain couples TRBV5-8 to TRBJ2-1, with 8 bases identical to TRBD1. This CDR3 spans 13 amino acids. CDR1 SGHTS and CDR2 YDEGEE come from the germline V gene. V was clipped by 4 bases and J by 6 bases; unmatched bases: 3. The chain's CDR3 is CASSPGQANEQFF. The CDR3 DNA follows: TGTGCCAGCAGCCCGGGACAGGCCAATGAGCAGTTCTTC.

The chain joins TRBV6-1 to TRBJ2-2; D is undetermined. From germline, CDR1 is MNHNS and CDR2 SASEGT. The V and J ends lost 1 base and 9 bases respectively, with 12 bases between them. This CDR3 region has 14 residues. In DNA, the CDR3 is TGTGCCAGCAGTGAAGGGGCCCAATTCAGGGAGCTGTTTTTT. It yields the protein CASSEGAQFRELFF.

This clonotype has ten or more counts. The genes are TRBV11-2 and TRBJ2-3, with 7 bases that match TRBD2. The CDR3 runs 14 residues. CDR1 and CDR2 (germline): SGHAT, FQNNGV. Trimming took 5 bases from V and 5 from J; bases not matched to a gene: 7. The CDR3 loop is CASSDGLVLDTQYF. The CDR3 nucleotides read TGTGCCAGCAGCGACGGACTAGTGTTAGATACGCAGTATTTT.

This clonotype has more than one count but fewer than ten. Written as DNA, the CDR3 is TGCAGTGCTAGACCTAGAAACACAGATACGCAGTATTTT. Protein sequence: CSARPRNTDTQYF. The chain is built from TRBV20-1 and TRBJ2-3; D gene unclear. V gave up 2 bases and J gave up 2 bases, with 8 bases separating them. CDR3 size: 13 residues. The V gene's germline CDR1 is DFQATT and CDR2 SNEGSKA (reference sequence).

The V gene is TRBV5-1, the J gene TRBJ1-1, with D possibly being TRBD1 (5 bases). V lost 4 bases and J 12 bases, leaving 16 bases between the germline ends. The germline V gene encodes CDR1 SGHRS and CDR2 YFSETQ. This CDR3 is 12 amino acids long. This CDR3 reads CASSPGGTFPFF. DNA of the CDR3: TGCGCCAGCAGCCCAGGCGGGACTTTTCCTTTCTTT.

The rearrangement joins TRBV14 to TRBJ1-2, with D unresolved. CDR1 and CDR2 from the germline V gene are SGHDN and FVKESK. V was pared by 0 bases and J by 9 bases, with 8 bases between. This CDR3 contains 12 residues. The CDR3 nucleotides are TGTGCCAGCAGCCAAGATCGCCTACGCTACACCTTC. Protein: CASSQDRLRYTF.